These T cell receptor beta chains were read from a single sample in a study of beta chain features in type 1 diabetes. Clones were sequenced by immunoSEQ multiplex PCR, and TCRdb holds only the in-frame ones, with some missing. Of a few hundred thousand clones listed, 24% are singletons. The sample taken for sequencing was naive CD4+ T cells from blood. The receptors were gathered from a woman in her thirties with type 1 diabetes. The CDR3 runs from the conserved cysteine through the conserved F or W. The D gene is left open where the match is weak. Clone sizes are given selectively: once, few, many, or a class where the clone is expanded.

D: .
V: TRBV4-2
size: few
J: TRBJ2-3
DNA: TGTGCCAGCAGCCAAGATGGCAGCACAGATACGCAGTATTTT
CDR3: CASSQDGSTDTQYF

D: .
V: TRBV28
size: .
J: TRBJ2-1
DNA: TGTGCCAGCAGTGGCTCAGGGATGGAGTACAATGAGCAGTTCTTC
CDR3: CASSGSGMEYNEQFF

D: .
V: TRBV5-6
size: few
J: TRBJ2-3
DNA: TGTGCCAGCAGCCGGTGGACAGCTACAAACTCGCAGTATTTT
CDR3: CASSRWTATNSQYF

D: .
V: TRBV7-3
size: .
J: TRBJ2-1
DNA: TGTGCCAGCAGCTTAACTGCTAGCTCCTACAATGAGCAGTTCTTC
CDR3: CASSLTASSYNEQFF

D: .
V: TRBV6-6
size: few
J: TRBJ1-3
DNA: TGTGCCAGCAGCCAACAAGAATCTGGAAACACCATATATTTT
CDR3: CASSQQESGNTIYF

D: TRBD1
V: TRBV2
size: once
J: TRBJ2-3
DNA: TGTGCCAGCAGTGAAGACTACCCAGGGGGGCAGTATTTT
CDR3: CASSEDYPGGQYF

D: .
V: TRBV9
size: few
J: TRBJ2-3
DNA: TGTGCCAGCAGCGTAGTCGTAGGAGGTCTGCATTTT
CDR3: CASSVVVGGLHF

D: TRBD2
V: TRBV9
size: .
J: TRBJ2-5
DNA: TGTGCCAGCAGCCCCGGACTAGCGGTTCAAGAGACCCAGTACTTC
CDR3: CASSPGLAVQETQYF

D: TRBD2
V: TRBV7-9
size: .
J: TRBJ2-7
DNA: TGTGCCAGCCGGACTAGCGGGAGTCTCTACGAGCAGTACTTC
CDR3: CASRTSGSLYEQYF

D: TRBD2
V: TRBV18
size: few
J: TRBJ2-1
DNA: TGTGCCAGCTCACCACCGGGACTAGCTTATAATGAGCAGTTCTTC
CDR3: CASSPPGLAYNEQFF

D: TRBD1
V: TRBV4-1
size: few
J: TRBJ1-5
DNA: TGCGCCAGCAGCCAAGGGACAGGTTATCAGCCCCAGCATTTT
CDR3: CASSQGTGYQPQHF

D: .
V: TRBV30
size: .
J: TRBJ1-2
DNA: TGTGCCTGGACCGGCCGGGGGAACTATGGCTACACCTTC
CDR3: CAWTGRGNYGYTF

D: TRBD1
V: TRBV4-2
size: few
J: TRBJ2-1
DNA: TGTGCCAGCAGCCAAGAGGGTACAGGGGTTGTCGGTGAGCAGTTCTTC
CDR3: CASSQEGTGVVGEQFF

D: .
V: TRBV9
size: .
J: TRBJ2-3
DNA: TGTGCCAGCAGCGTAGTTGCTAGCCCCCCAGATACGCAGTATTTT
CDR3: CASSVVASPPDTQYF

D: TRBD1
V: TRBV9
size: .
J: TRBJ2-7
DNA: TGTGCCAGCAGCGCCCCCGGGACAGGGGATCGCGAGCAGTACTTC
CDR3: CASSAPGTGDREQYF

D: TRBD2
V: TRBV5-4
size: .
J: TRBJ2-1
DNA: TGTGCCAGCAGCTCACTAGCGGGAGGGGTGGACAATGAGCAGTTCTTC
CDR3: CASSSLAGGVDNEQFF

D: .
V: TRBV11-3
size: .
J: TRBJ1-1
DNA: TGTGCCAGCAGTCATAACATGAACACTGAAGCTTTCTTT
CDR3: CASSHNMNTEAFF

D: TRBD1
V: TRBV28
size: .
J: TRBJ2-6
DNA: TGTGCCAGCACCAACTACAGGGGCTCTGGGGCCAACGTCCTGACTTTC
CDR3: CASTNYRGSGANVLTF

D: TRBD2
V: TRBV18
size: .
J: TRBJ2-7
DNA: TGTGCCAGCTCACCATTTTCTAGCGGGAGGAACCCCTACGAGCAGTACTTC
CDR3: CASSPFSSGRNPYEQYF

D: TRBD1
V: TRBV7-3
size: .
J: TRBJ2-1
DNA: TGTGCCAGCAGCTCCAGGACAGGCCTCTCCTACAATGAGCAGTTCTTC
CDR3: CASSSRTGLSYNEQFF

D: TRBD1
V: TRBV15
size: .
J: TRBJ2-7
DNA: TGTGCCACCAGCGGCATGGACAGGGGGCTCTACGAGCAGTACTTC
CDR3: CATSGMDRGLYEQYF

D: TRBD2
V: TRBV29-1
size: few
J: TRBJ2-1
DNA: TGCAGCGTGACTAGCGGGTACAATGAGCAGTTCTTC
CDR3: CSVTSGYNEQFF

D: TRBD1
V: TRBV9
size: .
J: TRBJ2-2
DNA: TGTGCCAGCAGCTGGGGACAGGGCGGCACCGGGGAGCTGTTTTTT
CDR3: CASSWGQGGTGELFF

D: .
V: TRBV6-5
size: few
J: TRBJ2-5
DNA: TGTGCCAGCAGTTATGTGGAGCAAGAGACCCAGTACTTC
CDR3: CASSYVEQETQYF

D: TRBD1
V: TRBV30
size: .
J: TRBJ1-1
DNA: TGTGCCTGGAGTGTGGTAGGGGGCCTATCTGAAGCTTTCTTT
CDR3: CAWSVVGGLSEAFF

D: .
V: TRBV9
size: .
J: TRBJ1-2
DNA: TGTGCCAGCAGCGCCGCAGACTACTATGGCTACACCTTC
CDR3: CASSAADYYGYTF

D: TRBD1
V: TRBV5-1
size: few
J: TRBJ1-1
DNA: TGCGCCAGCAGCACCGACAGGGGTCGGGTGGACACTGAAGCTTTCTTT
CDR3: CASSTDRGRVDTEAFF

D: TRBD1
V: TRBV7-9
size: few
J: TRBJ1-2
DNA: TGTGCCAGCAGCTTAGCAGGGGGCAATGGCTACACCTTC
CDR3: CASSLAGGNGYTF

D: .
V: TRBV6-1
size: few
J: TRBJ1-2
DNA: TGTGCCAGCAGTGTGAAAAGGGATGCGGGCTATGGCTACACCTTC
CDR3: CASSVKRDAGYGYTF

D: .
V: TRBV1
size: .
J: TRBJ2-2
DNA: TGCACCAGCAGCCAAGACCTGTGCACCGGGGAGCTGTTTTTT
CDR3: CTSSQDLCTGELFF

D: .
V: TRBV14
size: .
J: TRBJ2-7
DNA: TGTGCCAGCAGCCAAGAAACAGGGCACTACGAGCAGTACTTC
CDR3: CASSQETGHYEQYF

D: TRBD2
V: TRBV4-1
size: .
J: TRBJ2-1
DNA: TGCGCCAGCAGCCCAGCATGGACTAGCGGGGAAATAAATGAGCAGTTCTTC
CDR3: CASSPAWTSGEINEQFF

D: .
V: TRBV5-4
size: .
J: TRBJ2-7
DNA: TGTGCCAGCAGCTTGTACGGGGCCTACGAGCAGTACTTC
CDR3: CASSLYGAYEQYF

D: TRBD1
V: TRBV7-9
size: .
J: TRBJ1-2
DNA: TGTGCCAGCAGCTTAGCCTCGGGACAGGGCTCACTTAGGGGCTACACCTTC
CDR3: CASSLASGQGSLRGYTF

D: TRBD1
V: TRBV2
size: .
J: TRBJ2-4
DNA: TGTGCCAGCCGGGACAGGGGGATAATCCAAAACATTCAGTACTTC
CDR3: CASRDRGIIQNIQYF